What follows are 32 T cell receptor beta chains derived from one specimen sequenced in a study of T-cell reconstitution after alpha-beta-depleted transplantation in children. Unique molecular identifiers were incorporated into the prepared TCRbeta library. In TCRdb, the PCR reads were re-called with MiXCR into one record per CDR3 protein. This sample has roughly 170,000 distinct CDR3 sequences, with roughly 7.5% found just once. Material: PBMCs from the stem cell graft donor, obtained from the stem cell graft. The receptors here all came from a human donor who donated a stem cell graft to a child with Wiskott-Aldrich syndrome.

This clonotype was seen many times. The chain joins TRBV5-1 to TRBJ2-1; TRBD2 is a possible D gene (6 bases). The CDR3 spans 13 residues. V shed 3 bases and J shed 8 bases, with 12 bases lying between them. The germline gives CDR1 SGHRS, CDR2 YFSETQ. The CDR3 region is CASSYGGTYEQFF. The CDR3 nucleotides read TGCGCCAGCAGCTACGGGGGTACGTATGAGCAGTTCTTC.

This clonotype was picked up many times. The chain couples TRBV27 to TRBJ2-7; D uncertain. V was pared by 4 bases and J by 0 bases, with 16 bases between. This CDR3 spans 16 amino acids. Germline CDR1 is MNHEY and CDR2 is SMNVEV (reference sequence). Here the CDR3 DNA reads TGTGCCAGCAGTTGGGCAGATCCTTCGAGCTCCTACGAGCAGTACTTC. Amino acids: CASSWADPSSSYEQYF.

The chain has TRBV5-1 and TRBJ2-1, with D unresolved. Germline V gene lookup returns CDR1 SGHRS and CDR2 YFSETQ. The germline V and J ends were trimmed by 0 bases and 0 bases, with 7 bases remaining between them. CDR3 length: 15 amino acids. The CDR3 is CASSLDPGSYNEQFF. The CDR3 DNA is TGCGCCAGCAGCTTGGACCCAGGCTCCTACAATGAGCAGTTCTTC.

This clonotype appeared many times. The chain couples TRBV20-1 to TRBJ2-7; a possible D gene is TRBD2 (5 bases). Germline values: CDR1 DFQATT, CDR2 SNEGSKA (reference sequence). There are 16 residues in the CDR3. The germline V and J ends were trimmed by 1 base and 5 bases, with 21 bases remaining between them. CDR3 protein: CSARAIPGTKPDEQYF. As DNA, the CDR3 is TGCAGTGCTAGAGCCATCCCGGGAACTAAACCCGACGAGCAGTACTTC.

This clonotype was recorded at least ten times. The chain employs TRBV6-2 or TRBV6-3 and TRBJ2-3, with unresolved D. CDR1 MNHEY and CDR2 SVGEGT come from the germline V gene. Trimming cost V 7 bases and J 4 bases, with 9 bases left between them. CDR3 length: 12 residues. The CDR3 loop is CASTYKPDTQYF. In nucleotides, the CDR3 is TGTGCCAGCACATATAAGCCAGATACGCAGTATTTT.

The chain uses TRBV7-6 and TRBJ1-5, with TRBD1 identical over 11 bases. The CDR3 runs to 20 residues. The germline V gene has CDR1 SGHVS and CDR2 FNYEAQ. Trimming at V came to 5 bases and at J to 4 bases, leaving 19 bases not matched to a gene. The CDR3 nucleotides are TGTGCCAGCAGCCTTCTCGGACAGGGGGCCTCACTACTCCTGAATCAGCCCCAGCATTTT. Protein sequence: CASSLLGQGASLLLNQPQHF. The variable domain in full, completed from reference TRBV7-6 and TRBJ1-5, reads GAGVSQSPRYKVTKRGQDVALRCDPISGHVSLYWYRQALGQGPEFLTYFNYEAQQDKSGLPNDRFSAERPEGSISTLTIQRTEQRDSAMYRCASSLLGQGASLLLNQPQHFGDGTRLSIL.

In regard to this clonotype: Being one base from a much bigger clone, this may be a read error. The rearrangement uses TRBV5-1 and TRBJ2-5, with D possibly matching TRBD1 (5 bases). The germline V gene has CDR1 SGHRS and CDR2 YFSETQ. Between the trimmed V and J ends, which lost 0 bases and 4 bases, there was a span of 16 bases. The CDR3 loop spans 16 amino acids. The CDR3 loop reads CASSLEGATHLETQYF. CDR3 DNA sequence: TGCGCCAGCAGCTTGGAAGGGGCCACCCACCTAGAGACCCAGTACTTC.

The chain is built from TRBV14 and TRBJ2-7, with D perhaps matching TRBD1 (5 bases). Germline CDR1 SGHDN, CDR2 FVKESK. The CDR3 is 15 amino acids. V was trimmed by 0 bases and J by 0 bases, leaving 9 bases between them. This chain's CDR3 is CASSQDRASSYEQYF. As DNA, the CDR3 is TGTGCCAGCAGCCAAGACAGGGCAAGCTCCTACGAGCAGTACTTC.

The chain recombines TRBV5-1 with TRBJ2-1, with 10 nucleotides matching TRBD1. The CDR3 runs to 15 residues. Germline loops: CDR1 SGHRS, CDR2 YFSETQ. V lost 3 bases and J lost 6; bases outside the gene matches: 6. The CDR3 reads CASSSTGGRINEQFF. DNA of the CDR3: TGCGCCAGCAGCTCGACAGGGGGCCGCATCAATGAGCAGTTCTTC.

This clonotype showed up many times. The chain recombines TRBV10-3 with TRBJ2-3, with 12 bases identical to TRBD2. The CDR3 contains 15 residues. V lost 5 bases and J lost 3; bases outside the gene matches: 3. Germline lookup yields CDR1 ENHRY and CDR2 SYGVKD. CDR3 sequence (DNA): TGTGCCATCAGTATCGGACTAGCGGGGACAGATACGCAGTATTTT. Protein sequence: CAISIGLAGTDTQYF.

This clonotype was seen ten or more times. The chain recombines TRBV12-3 or TRBV12-4 with TRBJ2-7; D remains ambiguous. CDR3 length: 13 amino acids. The V end lost 3 bases, the J end lost 2 bases, and 8 bases lay between the germline ends. The CDR3 spells CASSFQVAYEQYF. The CDR3 DNA is TGTGCCAGCAGTTTTCAGGTAGCCTACGAGCAGTACTTC.

Ten or more counts support this clonotype. The chain joins TRBV7-2 to TRBJ2-7; D is ambiguous. V was clipped by 7 bases and J by 4 bases, with 17 bases between them. The V gene's germline CDR1 is SGHTA and CDR2 FQGNSA. The CDR3 loop spans 14 amino acids. The CDR3 region is CASTTKESKYEQYF. CDR3 in DNA: TGTGCCAGCACCACGAAGGAGTCAAAATACGAGCAGTACTTC.

This clonotype has just a few counts. The V gene is TRBV3-1, the J gene TRBJ2-1; D gene uncertain. The V end was cut by 3 bases, the J end by 0 bases, with 6 bases between. The CDR3 consists of 14 residues. Germline-derived CDR1 and CDR2 are LGHDT and YNNKEL (reference sequence). CDR3 nucleotides: TGTGCCAGCAGCCAGCGGAGCTCCTACAATGAGCAGTTCTTC. Residues: CASSQRSSYNEQFF.

This clonotype was observed a handful of times. The chain employs TRBV4-1 and TRBJ1-4, with TRBD1 matching over 10 bases. J lost 5 bases, V lost 4 bases, and 10 bases had no gene match. Germline V gene lookup returns CDR1 MGHRA and CDR2 YSYEKL. The CDR3 loop spans 17 amino acids. The chain's CDR3 is CASSLPGQGLGNEKLFF. The CDR3 DNA sequence: TGCGCCAGCAGCCTACCGGGACAGGGGCTCGGAAATGAAAAACTGTTTTTT.

This clonotype showed up many times. The rearrangement links TRBV2 to TRBJ1-1; D possibly corresponds to TRBD1 (6 bases). CDR3 size: 14 residues. Trimming pared 7 bases from V and 1 base from J, leaving 13 bases between. In germline, CDR1 is SNHLY, CDR2 FYNNEI. The CDR3 nucleotides read TGTGCCAGCACGAAGGGACAATCGAACACTGAAGCTTTCTTT. Residues: CASTKGQSNTEAFF.

This clonotype was found a few times. The chain is built from TRBV29-1 and TRBJ2-7; 9 bases map to TRBD1. J was trimmed by 2 bases and V by 4 bases; bases with no gene match: 3. This CDR3 spans 13 amino acids. Germline V gene lookup returns CDR1 SQVTM and CDR2 ANQGSEA. CDR3 protein: CSVADRGAYEQYF. CDR3 DNA: TGCAGCGTTGCGGACAGGGGAGCCTACGAGCAGTACTTC.

The table lists this clonotype with many counts. V is TRBV4-3 and J is TRBJ1-5; 9 bases fit TRBD1. The CDR3 is 17 residues long. Looked up from germline, CDR1 is LGHNA and CDR2 is YSLEER. V lost 1 base and J lost 6; bases outside the gene matches: 10. CDR3 sequence reads: CASSQGIGTGMGQPQHF. For the CDR3, the DNA is TGCGCCAGCAGCCAAGGAATCGGGACAGGGATGGGTCAGCCCCAGCATTTT.

This clonotype was found a few times. The chain is built from TRBV19 and TRBJ2-2; D is unresolved. In germline, CDR1 is LNHDA, CDR2 SQIVND (reference sequence). The CDR3 spans 14 residues. With 5 bases removed from V and 2 bases from J, the gap between germline ends came to 9 bases. DNA of the CDR3: TGTGCCAGTAGTGTCGGACCCAACACCGGGGAGCTGTTTTTT. As protein: CASSVGPNTGELFF.

This clonotype came up many times. The chain carries TRBV29-1 and TRBJ2-7; D might be TRBD1 (7 bases). CDR3 length equals 15 residues. Trimming cost V 0 bases and J 2 bases, with 14 bases left between them. CDR1 is SQVTM, CDR2 ANQGSEA, per germline. CDR3 in DNA: TGCAGCGTTGAAGATTCCACAGGGGAGGCCTACGAGCAGTACTTC. It encodes CSVEDSTGEAYEQYF.

This clonotype was observed a few times. This chain connects TRBV11-2 to TRBJ1-1; D is ambiguous. Germline CDR1 reads SGHAT; CDR2 reads FQNNGV. V lost 1 base to trimming and J lost 1 base, with 10 bases between them. The CDR3 is 15 amino acids. Written as DNA, the CDR3 is TGTGCCAGCAGCTTAGCGTCACAGTGGAACACTGAAGCTTTCTTT. This translates into CASSLASQWNTEAFF.

On this clonotype itself: A much larger clone differs from this one at a single base, so this may be a read error. The V and J genes are TRBV5-5 and TRBJ2-1; unclear D gene. This CDR3 is 15 amino acids long. CDR1 is SGHKS and CDR2 is YYEKEE in the germline V gene (reference sequence). CDR3 coding DNA: TGTGCCAGCAGCTTTTGGACGAACTCCTACTATGAGCAGTTCTTC. Its translation: CASSFWTNSYYEQFF.

This clonotype was seen repeatedly, ten times or more. DNA of the CDR3: TGTGCCAGCAGTTTATTGAGGGACACCTCCTACGAGCAGTACTTC. As protein: CASSLLRDTSYEQYF. The chain carries TRBV28 and TRBJ2-7; the D gene is possibly TRBD1 (6 bases). CDR1 is MDHEN, CDR2 SYDVKM, per germline. This CDR3 is built from 15 residues. The ends were cut back, 1 base at V and 0 bases at J, with 10 bases in the middle.

This clonotype was counted many times. The gene calls are TRBV29-1 and TRBJ2-2; 9 bases agree with TRBD1. Germline V gives CDR1 SQVTM, CDR2 ANQGSEA. The junction had 10 bases not matched to a gene; V was cut back by 7 bases and J by 7 bases. This CDR3 is 14 amino acids long. The CDR3 region has the DNA TGCAGCGCTGTAAAGGGACAGGGACACGGGGAGCTGTTTTTT. Amino acid sequence: CSAVKGQGHGELFF.

This clonotype has ten or more counts. The CDR3 coding sequence is TGCAGTGCTAGAATACCAATATCACTAGCGGGGAGCAATGAGCAGTTCTTC. Translated, it gives CSARIPISLAGSNEQFF. The chain couples TRBV20-1 to TRBJ2-1; 10 bases fit TRBD2. The junction had 13 bases not matched to a gene; V was cut back by 2 bases and J by 6 bases. Germline V gene sequence: CDR1 DFQATT, CDR2 SNEGSKA (reference sequence). The CDR3 is 17 amino acids.

This clonotype occurred many times. The chain employs TRBV12-3 or TRBV12-4 and TRBJ2-2, with D tentatively TRBD1 (5 bases). CDR3 length: 12 amino acids. The germline V and J ends were trimmed by 8 bases and 3 bases, with 7 bases remaining between them. CDR3 in DNA: TGTGCCAGCGACAGCTACACCGGGGAGCTGTTTTTT. Translated: CASDSYTGELFF.

This clonotype has at least ten counts. The CDR3 protein is CASSQDVPGHLSAKNIQYF. Here the CDR3 DNA reads TGTGCCAGCAGCCAAGATGTGCCGGGGCATCTGTCGGCCAAAAACATTCAGTACTTC. The J gene is TRBJ2-4, the V gene TRBV3-1; perhaps D is TRBD1 or TRBD2 (5 bases each). V lost 0 bases and J lost 1, with 19 bases in between. The CDR3 contains 19 residues. Looked up from germline, CDR1 is LGHDT and CDR2 is YNNKEL (reference sequence).

In this sample, this clonotype turned up many times. The CDR3 reads CSVPKDSAALGEQYF. Here the CDR3 DNA reads TGCAGCGTTCCTAAAGACTCGGCCGCTTTAGGGGAGCAGTACTTC. The chain links TRBV29-1 to TRBJ2-7, with unresolved D. Germline V gene lookup returns CDR1 SQVTM and CDR2 ANQGSEA. Trimming cost V 5 bases and J 7 bases, with 24 bases left between them. The length of the CDR3 is 15 residues.

The chain couples TRBV20-1 to TRBJ2-7; the D gene is possibly TRBD2 (6 bases). The CDR3 spans 15 residues. Trimming stripped 3 bases from V and 1 base from J, with 16 bases between. Germline V gives CDR1 DFQATT, CDR2 SNEGSKA (reference sequence). CDR3 loop: CSASGGGRGSYEQYF. The CDR3 coding sequence is TGCAGTGCTAGTGGCGGAGGACGGGGGTCCTACGAGCAGTACTTC.

This chain joins TRBV24-1 and TRBJ2-1; TRBD2 aligns across 7 bases. The CDR3 is 15 amino acids. In germline, CDR1 is KGHDR, CDR2 SFDVKD. With V trimmed by 0 bases and J by 8 bases, 6 bases remained unmatched. CDR3 amino acids: CATSDLSGRAYEQFF. The CDR3 region has the DNA TGTGCCACCAGTGATTTGAGTGGGAGGGCCTATGAGCAGTTCTTC.

The table lists this clonotype with a count of one. The chain couples TRBV30 to TRBJ2-2; D gene unclear. Germline V lookup: CDR1 GTSNPN, CDR2 SVGIG (reference sequence). The CDR3 length is 12 residues. Trimming removed 2 bases from V and 3 bases from J, with 4 bases in between. Here the CDR3 reads CAWSRDTGELFF. Here the CDR3 DNA reads TGTGCCTGGAGTAGGGACACCGGGGAGCTGTTTTTT. Together with reference TRBV30 and TRBJ2-2, the CDR3 gives the full variable domain: SQTIHQWPATLVQPVGSPLSLECTVEGTSNPNLYWYRQAAGRGLQLLFYSVGIGQISSEVPQNLSASRPQDRQFILSSKKLLLSDSGFYLCAWSRDTGELFFGEGSRLTVL.

This clonotype was found many times. This chain joins TRBV20-1 and TRBJ2-5; a possible D gene is TRBD1 (5 bases). Germline V gene lookup returns CDR1 DFQATT and CDR2 SNEGSKA (reference sequence). The V end was cut by 4 bases, the J end by 2 bases, with 11 bases between. This CDR3 has 13 residues. CDR3 nucleotide sequence: TGCAGTGCTACCAGGGATTTACAAGAGACCCAGTACTTC. Its translation: CSATRDLQETQYF.

The V gene is TRBV20-1, the J gene TRBJ2-1; D perhaps matches TRBD1 (5 bases). Germline values: CDR1 DFQATT, CDR2 SNEGSKA (reference sequence). V lost 2 bases and J lost 8, with 22 bases in between. The CDR3 runs 16 residues. In DNA form, the CDR3 reads TGCAGTGCTAGACCCACCGTTGGCAGGGTAGGATATGAGCAGTTCTTC. Encoded protein: CSARPTVGRVGYEQFF.